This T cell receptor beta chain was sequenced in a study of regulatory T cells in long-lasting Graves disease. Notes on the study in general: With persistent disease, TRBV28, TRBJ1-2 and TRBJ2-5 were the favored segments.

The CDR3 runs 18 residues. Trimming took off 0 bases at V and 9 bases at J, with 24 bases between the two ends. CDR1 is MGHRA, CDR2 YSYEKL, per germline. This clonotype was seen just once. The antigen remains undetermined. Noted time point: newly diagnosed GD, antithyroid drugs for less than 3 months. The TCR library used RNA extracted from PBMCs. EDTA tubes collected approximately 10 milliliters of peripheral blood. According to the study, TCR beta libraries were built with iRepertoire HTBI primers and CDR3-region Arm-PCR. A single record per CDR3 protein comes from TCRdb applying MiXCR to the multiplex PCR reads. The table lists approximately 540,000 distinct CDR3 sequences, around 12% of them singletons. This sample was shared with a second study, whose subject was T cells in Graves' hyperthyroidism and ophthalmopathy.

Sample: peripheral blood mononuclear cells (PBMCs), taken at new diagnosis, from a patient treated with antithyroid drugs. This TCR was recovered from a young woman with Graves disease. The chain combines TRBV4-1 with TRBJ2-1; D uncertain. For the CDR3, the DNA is TGCGCCAGCAGCCAAGACGCTATTGGGGTCTTTGGGCCAAGTGAGCAGTTCTTC. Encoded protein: CASSQDAIGVFGPSEQFF.